This T cell receptor (beta chain) was recovered during a study of shared clonotypes between healthy human individuals (dated by TCRdb to between 2020 and 2021). For the wider study: The cohort comprised two women and a few men aged 18 to 49 years. To estimate repertoire size and how much clonotype sharing occurs between individuals, the study deeply sequenced the blood TCR repertoires of a handful of healthy adults. Libraries were prepared and TCR repertoires were sequenced by different laboratories using diverse techniques, in order to increase sequencing depth and limit assay-specific biases. Between about 0.94 and 8.9 billion PBMCs per donor were obtained by leukapheresis.

The CDR3 sequence holds 15 residues, the cysteine and phenylalanine included. The CDR3 DNA has 45 bases and is translated from base 1. The germline V gene sets CDR1 to MNHEY and CDR2 to SVGAGI. V ends up 2 bases short and J 4 bases short, with an unmatched junction base count of 5. Overall study results and their limits: Pairwise subsampling indicated that sequencing depth was expected to affect the degree of clonotype sharing among donors. Because the study included only a small number of donors, the genetic and exposure-history diversity represented was limited. Sampling was restricted to blood, and TCR repertoires in tissue are likely to differ from TCR repertoires in blood.

With respect to this clone: There is no known antigen for this receptor. No quality values exist for individual bases; no much larger clone is one base distant.

Healthy HIV-negative adults with no recently reported acute infections or vaccinations were included as donors. All donors were Caucasian adults living in Nashville, Tennessee, USA. For unsorted samples, tens of millions of PBMCs were counted and genomic DNA was extracted with the QIAamp DNA Blood Mini kit. Blood was collected by leukapheresis, and PBMCs were isolated by Ficoll-Histopaque density gradient centrifugation and then cryopreserved in liquid nitrogen vapor phase. Using the deep immunoSEQ assay, multiplex PCR amplified TCR CDR3 regions from genomic DNA. Extracted genomic DNA from each cell subset was spread evenly across all wells of several immunoSEQ 96-well plates, with each plate serving as a replicate. For unsorted PBMC, each replicate PCR was loaded with about 300 ng genomic DNA, equivalent to about 33,000 T cell genomes. Genomic DNA from unsorted PBMC was sequenced over ten immunoSEQ deep assay plates. Purified libraries were measured with a Qubit 3.0 fluorometer, size-checked on a Bioanalyzer 2100, and measured again with the KAPA Library Quantification kit. Each immunoSEQ 96-well plate was sequenced on its own single-read 150-cycle Illumina NextSeq 550 flow cell. For the original study's pipeline: Because only junctional sequences without quality scores were contained in the immunoSEQ output, filtering matching that applied to full-length reads could not be performed. To assign V/J genes and CDR3, sequences were annotated against IMGT germline references using PyIR, a Python wrapper for IgBLAST v1.9. Reads were removed for weak V/J assignments (E-value above 1e-6), missing CDR3, stop codons, out-of-frame junctions, or ambiguous translated residues. V3J clonotypes were defined as sequences sharing an identical inferred V gene, J gene, and CDR3 amino acid sequence. To compute the percentage overlap between repertoires, the number of shared unique clonotypes was divided by the size of the smaller repertoire. RTK rarefaction, the Chao1 estimator, and Recon v2.1 estimates of unobserved clonotypes were used to assess repertoire richness. Imported from immuneACCESS, the table was reduced by TCRdb to in-frame sequences with V and J called. These copies leave out some clones; in studies compared against another copy, an unresolved V gene accounts for under half, and the cause of the remainder is not known. V, J and clone size reflect that table, while D and trimming were determined from the DNA. The sample yields about 490,000 clones; roughly 85% were counted once. The top ten constitute approximately 12% of the sample.

The receptor was isolated from a woman between 40 and 55 years old in good health. Some clones in this sample may be carry-over from other donors' samples. The sequence is built from TRBV6-5 and TRBJ2-5, and 9 junctional nucleotides match TRBD2. Sequences were obtained from PBMCs. The sequenced DNA: TGTGCCAGCAGTTACGGCGGGAGGGCCGTAGAGACCCAGTACTTC. It is translated as CASSYGGRAVETQYF.